This TCR beta chain is drawn from a study of identical twins. Overall study results and limits: Conclusions rested on cross-sectional statistics rather than following the same donors.

Remarks on this clonotype: Its antigen is undetermined.

In TCRdb, the 5' RACE reads were re-called with MiXCR into one record per CDR3 protein. The sample lists over 600,000 distinct CDR3 sequences, about 20% occurring once. The same data also contributed to another study, on T cells expressing NK-cell markers. That report notes: Sorted T-cell subsets CD3+CD56+NKG2C+, CD3+CD56+NKG2C- and CD3+CD56-NKG2C+ were TCR beta-sequenced. Sorting was limited to alpha-beta TCR-expressing T cells with an anti-gamma-delta TCR antibody in several experiments.

The sequenced material came from PBMCs. This sequence was found in a woman in her late teens or twenties in good health.

The CDR3 protein is CASSLQSGGAFF. The CDR3 DNA sequence: TGTGCCAGCAGCCTCCAGTCGGGTGGGGCTTTCTTT. The chain carries TRBV5-4 and TRBJ1-1; unclear D gene. This CDR3 comprises 12 residues. The germline V gene encodes CDR1 SGHNT and CDR2 YYREEE (reference sequence). Deletions cut 4 bases from V and 11 bases from J, with 15 bases between.